The 9 T cell receptor beta chains below all came from one sample that was sequenced in a study of blood T cell repertoires in COVID-19. TCRdb keeps only in-frame clones here, not all; method: immunoSEQ multiplex PCR. Of under 300,000 clones in the sample, 65% to 90% were seen once. The source material was peripheral blood. The receptors come from a woman aged 80 or over with active or convalescent COVID-19.

V usage is TRBV3-1 (or the pseudogene TRBV3-2) and J usage is TRBJ1-1, with 7 nucleotides matching TRBD1. The CDR3 is 13 amino acids. J lost 7 bases, V lost 5 bases, and 7 bases had no gene match. The germline V gene encodes CDR1 LGHDT and CDR2 YNNKEL (reference sequence). CDR3 sequence: CASSGRDRNEAFF. In DNA form, the CDR3 reads TGTGCCAGCAGCGGACGGGACAGAAATGAAGCTTTCTTT.

This chain uses TRBV5-4 with TRBJ2-5; 10 positions agree with TRBD1. The CDR3 is made up of 17 amino acids. CDR1 and CDR2 (germline): SGHNT, YYREEE (reference sequence). Germline trimming cut 4 bases from V and 5 bases from J; bases unmatched to any gene: 14. The CDR3 here is CASSRGGGQGMGETQYF. CDR3 in DNA: TGTGCCAGCAGCCGAGGAGGGGGACAGGGGATGGGTGAGACCCAGTACTTC.

The chain links TRBV5-1 to TRBJ2-7; possible D gene TRBD1, 6 bases. Per the germline V gene, CDR1 is SGHRS and CDR2 is YFSETQ. V lost 4 bases and J 2 bases, leaving 13 bases between the germline ends. The CDR3 loop spans 14 amino acids. CDR3 region: CASSGQGQTYEQYF. The CDR3 nucleotides are TGCGCCAGCAGCGGTCAGGGGCAGACCTACGAGCAGTACTTC. Looking up the rest from reference TRBV5-1 and TRBJ2-7 gives the full variable domain: KAGVTQTPRYLIKTRGQQVTLSCSPISGHRSVSWYQQTPGQGLQFLFEYFSETQRNKGNFPGRFSGRQFSNSRSEMNVSTLELGDSALYLCASSGQGQTYEQYFGPGTRLTVT.

This chain uses TRBV4-2 with TRBJ2-1; 9 nucleotides match TRBD1. The V gene's germline CDR1 is LGHNA and CDR2 YNFKEQ. The V gene end was trimmed by 0 bases and the J gene end by 2 bases; junction bases not matched to a gene: 2. The CDR3 extends over 16 amino acids. CDR3 sequence (DNA): TGTGCCAGCAGCCAAGATAACAGGGGGCCCTACAATGAGCAGTTCTTC. Translating gives CASSQDNRGPYNEQFF.

This clone was seen a single time. The chain employs TRBV27 and TRBJ2-5, with D perhaps matching TRBD2 (5 bases). Germline lookup yields CDR1 MNHEY and CDR2 SMNVEV (reference sequence). Trimming stripped 6 bases from V and 3 bases from J, with 17 bases between. The CDR3 contains 15 residues. The DNA for the CDR3 is TGTGCCAGCAGCCGCCGCTCGGGGAATGAAGAGACCCAGTACTTC. It translates to CASSRRSGNEETQYF.

The gene calls are TRBV11-2 and TRBJ1-2; 10 bases map to TRBD1. The CDR3 consists of 16 residues. CDR1 is SGHAT, CDR2 FQNNGV, per germline. Trimming cost V 3 bases and J 6 bases; bases outside gene matches: 10. In DNA form, the CDR3 reads TGTGCCAGCAGCTTCGCCGGGACAGGGGCGAAGCATGGCTACACCTTC. Its translation: CASSFAGTGAKHGYTF.

The rearrangement joins TRBV5-6 to TRBJ2-5, with a possible D match to TRBD2 (5 bases). V was shortened by 4 bases and J by 2 bases, with 9 bases between the two germline ends. Germline V CDR1 and CDR2: SGHDT, YYEEEE. The CDR3 is 13 amino acids. CDR3 residues: CASSRRGQETQYF. CDR3 nucleotide sequence: TGTGCCAGCAGCCGACGGGGTCAAGAGACCCAGTACTTC. Full variable domain (remainder filled in from reference TRBV5-6 and TRBJ2-5): DAGVTQSPTHLIKTRGQQVTLRCSPKSGHDTVSWYQQALGQGPQFIFQYYEEEERQRGNFPDRFSGHQFPNYSSELNVNALLLGDSALYLCASSRRGQETQYFGPGTRLLVL.

The gene calls are TRBV6-5 and TRBJ1-1, with D unclear. The CDR3 length is 14 residues. Per the germline V gene, CDR1 is MNHEY and CDR2 is SVGAGI. V was shortened by 2 bases and J by 2 bases, with 9 bases between the two germline ends. CDR3 nucleotides: TGTGCCAGCAGTTACCGTTCAGATAACACTGAAGCTTTCTTT. It encodes CASSYRSDNTEAFF.

V and J are TRBV19 and TRBJ1-2; D unclear. Per the germline V gene, CDR1 is LNHDA and CDR2 is SQIVND (reference sequence). This CDR3 region has 15 residues. V was trimmed by 3 bases and J by 1 base, leaving 12 bases between them. CDR3 sequence (DNA): TGTGCCAGTAGTATGTCTACAGCCGTTAACTATGGCTACACCTTC. It yields the protein CASSMSTAVNYGYTF.